This entry lists 27 T cell receptor beta chains sequenced from one sample in a study of blood T cell repertoires in COVID-19. Repertoires were generated with immunoSEQ multiplex PCR, while TCRdb's copy carries only in-frame clones and drops some. The sample yields 200,000 to 250,000 clones, around 85% seen once. Sequenced input: peripheral blood. Source of these receptors: a woman between 35 and 50 years old with active or convalescent COVID-19.

The chain has TRBV5-1 and TRBJ2-2, with D maybe TRBD2 (6 bases). Germline assignment: CDR1 SGHRS and CDR2 YFSETQ. This CDR3 comprises 15 residues. The V end lost 0 bases, the J end lost 8 bases, and 14 bases lay between the germline ends. This chain's CDR3 is CASSLDPGSKGELFF. CDR3 coding DNA: TGCGCCAGCAGCTTGGACCCCGGGAGCAAAGGGGAGCTGTTTTTT.

The chain is built from TRBV7-9 and TRBJ2-1; D perhaps matches TRBD2 (7 bases). This CDR3 has 15 residues. V was trimmed by 1 base and J by 4 bases, leaving 11 bases between them. Per germline, CDR1 SEHNR and CDR2 FQNEAQ (reference sequence). The CDR3 region is CASSLVGGPYNEQFF. The CDR3 region has the DNA TGTGCCAGCAGCTTAGTGGGGGGGCCTTACAATGAGCAGTTCTTC.

The rearrangement uses TRBV5-6 and TRBJ2-1; D ambiguous. Germline lookup yields CDR1 SGHDT and CDR2 YYEEEE. The CDR3 covers 12 residues. The ends were cut back, 2 bases at V and 6 bases at J, with 6 bases in the middle. The CDR3 reads CASSFVSNEQFF. The CDR3 DNA is TGTGCCAGCAGCTTTGTCTCCAATGAGCAGTTCTTC.

The chain combines TRBV5-5 with TRBJ1-5; D is undetermined. The CDR3 is 15 residues long. Trimming removed 3 bases from V and 0 bases from J, with 10 bases in between. Germline-derived CDR1 and CDR2 are SGHKS and YYEKEE (reference sequence). The CDR3 reads CASSWSRDSNQPQHF. In DNA, the CDR3 is TGTGCCAGCAGCTGGAGTAGAGATAGCAATCAGCCCCAGCATTTT.

The chain carries TRBV19 and TRBJ1-5; D is undetermined. V dropped 3 bases and J dropped 0 bases, with 9 bases sitting between them. The CDR3 loop spans 15 amino acids. CDR1 is LNHDA, CDR2 SQIVND, per germline (reference sequence). CDR3 sequence (DNA): TGTGCCAGTAGTATTCGCAGAACTAGCAATCAGCCCCAGCATTTT. Its translation: CASSIRRTSNQPQHF.

This clone was seen a few times. The rearrangement joins TRBV7-6 to TRBJ1-6; no firm D call. Per germline, CDR1 SGHVS and CDR2 FNYEAQ. V was pared by 2 bases and J by 5 bases, with 4 bases between. CDR3 size: 13 residues. CDR3 DNA: TGTGCCAGCAGCTTACAAAATAATTCACCCCTCCACTTT. It encodes CASSLQNNSPLHF.

CDR3 nucleotide sequence: TGTGCCAGTAAACTAGCGGGGGGTAATGAGCAGTTCTTC. This encodes CASKLAGGNEQFF. This chain links TRBV28 with TRBJ2-1; 12 nucleotides align to TRBD2. This CDR3 spans 13 amino acids. The V gene end was trimmed by 9 bases and the J gene end by 7 bases; junction bases not matched to a gene: 4. CDR1 MDHEN and CDR2 SYDVKM come from the germline V gene.

The chain has TRBV5-4 and TRBJ1-1, with D possibly being TRBD1 (6 bases). Germline CDR1 SGHNT, CDR2 YYREEE (reference sequence). The CDR3 is 15 residues long. V dropped 4 bases and J dropped 1 base, with 14 bases sitting between them. For the CDR3, the DNA is TGTGCCAGCAGCCCGGTATGGGGGCCGAACACTGAAGCTTTCTTT. It translates to CASSPVWGPNTEAFF.

This chain links TRBV18 with TRBJ1-1; weak D call: TRBD1 (6 bases). The CDR3 sequence is 13 residues long. With 0 bases removed from V and 8 bases from J, the gap between germline ends came to 10 bases. The germline gives CDR1 KGHSH, CDR2 LQKENI. The CDR3 bases are TGTGCCAGCTCACCACCCGGGACACCCGAAGCTTTCTTT. This gives the protein CASSPPGTPEAFF.

This clone was observed at least ten times. The chain is built from TRBV5-1 and TRBJ2-1; 8 bases map to TRBD2. This CDR3 contains 17 residues. Germline V CDR1 and CDR2: SGHRS, YFSETQ. V shed 2 bases and J 3 bases; nucleotides not matched to a gene: 10. CDR3: CASSFLGLRGVYNEQFF. The CDR3 nucleotides read TGCGCCAGCAGCTTCCTCGGTTTGCGGGGGGTCTACAATGAGCAGTTCTTC.

The J gene is TRBJ2-7, the V gene TRBV6-5, with D possibly matching TRBD1 (5 bases). Germline V gives CDR1 MNHEY, CDR2 SVGAGI. This CDR3 is built from 15 residues. V lost 5 bases and J lost 5, with 19 bases in between. The CDR3 bases are TGTGCCAGCAGTCACGCTAGGGGCGTCGGCCACGAGCAGTACTTC. It specifies CASSHARGVGHEQYF.

The chain joins TRBV5-1 to TRBJ2-1, with 12 bases lining up with TRBD2. CDR3 length equals 17 residues. Germline V gene sequence: CDR1 SGHRS, CDR2 YFSETQ. Trimming at V came to 1 base and at J to 7 bases, leaving 9 bases not matched to a gene. This chain's CDR3 is CASSLTPSGGAGNEQFF. CDR3 nucleotide sequence: TGCGCCAGCAGCTTGACCCCTAGCGGGGGGGCCGGTAATGAGCAGTTCTTC.

J is TRBJ1-3 and V is TRBV30, with 8 bases lining up with TRBD1. Trimming cost V 4 bases and J 8 bases; bases outside gene matches: 10. The germline V gene encodes CDR1 GTSNPN and CDR2 SVGIG (reference sequence). CDR3 length equals 14 residues. The CDR3 region is CAWNVGQEGDTIYF. The CDR3 region has the DNA TGTGCCTGGAATGTGGGACAGGAAGGTGACACCATATATTTT. Together with reference TRBV30 and TRBJ1-3, the CDR3 gives the full variable domain: SQTIHQWPATLVQPVGSPLSLECTVEGTSNPNLYWYRQAAGRGLQLLFYSVGIGQISSEVPQNLSASRPQDRQFILSSKKLLLSDSGFYLCAWNVGQEGDTIYFGEGSWLTVV.

The rearrangement links TRBV5-1 to TRBJ2-5, with 8 bases that match TRBD2. Unmatched junction bases numbered 4, after V lost 0 bases and J lost 3 bases. The CDR3 loop spans 15 amino acids. The V gene's germline CDR1 is SGHRS and CDR2 YFSETQ. Here the CDR3 reads CASSLDGLAEETQYF. The CDR3 DNA is TGCGCCAGCAGCTTGGATGGACTAGCAGAAGAGACCCAGTACTTC.

The chain has TRBV5-4 and TRBJ1-6; no reliable D call. Germline-derived CDR1 and CDR2 are SGHNT and YYREEE (reference sequence). The V gene lost 3 bases and the J gene lost 0 bases, with 10 bases spanning the gap. This CDR3 has 16 amino acids. The CDR3 region is CASSSIPSSYNSPLHF. Here the CDR3 DNA reads TGTGCCAGCAGCTCGATCCCGAGCTCCTATAATTCACCCCTCCACTTT.

This clone appeared a few times. J is TRBJ1-2 and V is TRBV7-8, with TRBD1 identical over 9 bases. Germline CDR1 reads SGHVS; CDR2 reads FQNEAQ. After removal of 1 base from V and 8 bases from J, the junction contained 2 bases not matched to a gene. CDR3 size: 13 residues. The CDR3 nucleotides read TGTGCCAGCAGCTTAGGGGACAGGGAAGGCTACACCTTC. Protein sequence: CASSLGDREGYTF.

This clone was counted a few times. The gene calls are TRBV19 and TRBJ1-3; no firm D call. CDR3 length equals 14 residues. V dropped 6 bases and J dropped 0 bases, with 9 bases sitting between them. The V gene's germline CDR1 is LNHDA and CDR2 SQIVND (reference sequence). The CDR3 DNA reads TGTGCCAGTAGCCACCGGAGCTCTGGAAACACCATATATTTT. Translating it yields CASSHRSSGNTIYF.

This rearrangement joins TRBV10-3 to TRBJ1-4; TRBD1 aligns across 9 bases. The germline V gene encodes CDR1 ENHRY and CDR2 SYGVKD. The CDR3 sequence is 14 residues long. Losses at the gene ends were 10 bases for V and 5 bases for J; bases not matched to a gene: 8. CDR3 in amino acids: CASATGTGNEKLFF. The CDR3 nucleotides read TGTGCCAGCGCCACCGGGACAGGGAATGAAAAACTGTTTTTT.

The chain is built from TRBV27 and TRBJ2-2, with D possibly being TRBD1 (6 bases). The CDR3 spans 15 residues. The V gene lost 4 bases and the J gene lost 0 bases, with 9 bases spanning the gap. Germline V lookup: CDR1 MNHEY, CDR2 SMNVEV (reference sequence). CDR3 residues: CASSSRQANTGELFF. The CDR3 region has the DNA TGTGCCAGCAGTTCAAGACAGGCGAACACCGGGGAGCTGTTTTTT.

This sequence joins TRBV7-3 and TRBJ2-5, with TRBD2 identical over 7 bases. Trimming took 2 bases from V and 6 from J; bases not matched to a gene: 6. From germline, CDR1 is SGHTA and CDR2 FQGTGA. This CDR3 has 14 amino acids. For the CDR3, the DNA is TGTGCCAGCAGCTTAGACTCGGGGGGAAAGACCCAGTACTTC. Amino acids: CASSLDSGGKTQYF.

As to this clone: This same CDR3 is encoded by further DNA sequences in the sample. The chain carries TRBV3-1 (or the pseudogene TRBV3-2) and TRBJ1-6; no definite D call. The V gene's germline CDR1 is LGHDT and CDR2 YNNKEL (reference sequence). V shed 0 bases and J shed 6 bases, with 3 bases lying between them. CDR3 size: 13 residues. CDR3 DNA: TGTGCCAGCAGCCAAGATCTTAATTCACCCCTCCACTTT. It yields the protein CASSQDLNSPLHF.

The chain has TRBV5-1 and TRBJ2-6, with 7 positions matching TRBD2. J gave up 0 bases and V 0 bases, and 9 bases lay outside the gene matches. Germline-derived CDR1 and CDR2 are SGHRS and YFSETQ. CDR3 length: 19 amino acids. The CDR3 is CASSLAGGTASSGANVLTF. CDR3 nucleotides: TGCGCCAGCAGCTTGGCCGGGGGGACGGCCAGCTCTGGGGCCAACGTCCTGACTTTC.

This chain connects TRBV7-9 to TRBJ1-1; 10 positions agree with TRBD1. From germline, CDR1 is SEHNR and CDR2 FQNEAQ (reference sequence). V shed 6 bases and J 5 bases; nucleotides not matched to a gene: 15. The CDR3 loop spans 17 amino acids. The DNA for the CDR3 is TGTGCCAGCAGAAGGGGACAGGGGACCCCGGGGGGAACTGAAGCTTTCTTT. This codes for CASRRGQGTPGGTEAFF. Drawing the rest from reference TRBV7-9 and TRBJ1-1, the complete variable domain is DTGVSQNPRHKITKRGQNVTFRCDPISEHNRLYWYRQTLGQGPEFLTYFQNEAQLEKSRLLSDRFSAERPKGSFSTLEIQRTEQGDSAMYLCASRRGQGTPGGTEAFFGQGTRLTVV.

The chain combines TRBV9 with TRBJ1-4, with D possibly matching TRBD1 (5 bases). Germline values: CDR1 SGDLS, CDR2 YYNGEE. V lost 3 bases and J lost 4, with 13 bases in between. The length of the CDR3 is 15 residues. The CDR3 spells CASSAGGTGNEKLFF. In nucleotides, the CDR3 is TGTGCCAGCAGCGCGGGCGGGACGGGTAATGAAAAACTGTTTTTT.

This chain connects TRBV20-1 to TRBJ2-1; D remains unclear. Deletions cut 6 bases from V and 8 bases from J, with 11 bases between. The germline V gene has CDR1 DFQATT and CDR2 SNEGSKA (reference sequence). This CDR3 region has 11 residues. CDR3 in DNA: TGCAGTGCGCAGGCGTCTCATGAGCAGTTCTTC. Encoded protein: CSAQASHEQFF.

This chain uses TRBV30 with TRBJ1-6; 8 bases line up with TRBD1. The junction had 0 bases not matched to a gene; V was cut back by 3 bases and J by 8 bases. Germline V gene lookup returns CDR1 GTSNPN and CDR2 SVGIG (reference sequence). The CDR3 runs 12 residues. CDR3 amino acids: CAWRTGDSPLHF. CDR3 bases: TGTGCCTGGAGGACAGGGGATTCACCCCTCCACTTT.

This chain connects TRBV7-9 to TRBJ1-4, with 7 bases lining up with TRBD1. The V gene end was trimmed by 5 bases and the J gene end by 4 bases; junction bases not matched to a gene: 10. The CDR3 spans 16 residues. In germline, CDR1 is SEHNR, CDR2 FQNEAQ (reference sequence). CDR3 residues: CASSPEGDSLNEKLFF. The CDR3 DNA follows: TGTGCCAGCAGCCCAGAGGGGGACAGCCTTAATGAAAAACTGTTTTTT. Together with reference TRBV7-9 and TRBJ1-4, the CDR3 gives the full variable domain: DTGVSQNPRHKITKRGQNVTFRCDPISEHNRLYWYRQTLGQGPEFLTYFQNEAQLEKSRLLSDRFSAERPKGSFSTLEIQRTEQGDSAMYLCASSPEGDSLNEKLFFGSGTQLSVL.